Shown below are 8 T cell receptor beta chains from a single sample sequenced in a study of T cell responses to AZD1222 COVID-19 vaccine. Produced via immunoSEQ multiplex PCR; TCRdb's table is partial and in-frame only. The table records some 130,000 clones, around 89% of them present only once. This sample comprised peripheral blood, obtained 28 days after the second AZD1222 dose. These TCRs come from an adult who received the AZD1222 COVID-19 vaccine.

The rearrangement uses TRBV6-5 and TRBJ1-1; 7 nucleotides align to TRBD1. CDR3 length equals 12 residues. CDR1 and CDR2 (germline): MNHEY, SVGAGI. V lost 6 bases, J lost 10 bases, and 8 bases stayed unmatched. CDR3 nucleotides: TGTGCCAGCAGGCGCCAAGGGGGCACAGCTTTCTTT. Its protein is CASRRQGGTAFF.

This clone is a singleton in its sample. V gene TRBV19 combines with J gene TRBJ1-2, with D possibly matching TRBD1 (6 bases). Per the germline V gene, CDR1 is LNHDA and CDR2 is SQIVND (reference sequence). The CDR3 runs to 15 residues. V gave up 3 bases and J gave up 4 bases, with 15 bases separating them. CDR3 coding DNA: TGTGCCAGTAGTATCCAATCTACAGGGATCTATGGCTACACCTTC. This sequence encodes CASSIQSTGIYGYTF.

This chain connects TRBV15 to TRBJ2-1, with 9 positions matching TRBD2. Germline trimming cut 1 base from V and 2 bases from J; bases unmatched to any gene: 0. Germline CDR1 and CDR2: LNHNV and YYDKDF (reference sequence). This CDR3 has 15 residues. The CDR3 loop is CATSRASGAYNEQFF. Here the CDR3 DNA reads TGTGCCACCAGCAGAGCTAGCGGGGCCTACAATGAGCAGTTCTTC.

The chain employs TRBV2 and TRBJ2-7; no clear D gene. Deletions cut 6 bases from V and 5 bases from J, with 20 bases between. Germline V lookup: CDR1 SNHLY, CDR2 FYNNEI. The length of the CDR3 is 15 residues. The CDR3 loop is CASSAMRGDLNEQYF. The CDR3 bases are TGTGCCAGCAGCGCCATGAGAGGTGATCTTAACGAGCAGTACTTC.

This chain links TRBV19 with TRBJ1-2; 9 bases are a match to TRBD1. Per germline, CDR1 LNHDA and CDR2 SQIVND (reference sequence). V lost 6 bases and J lost 4; bases outside the gene matches: 15. The CDR3 length is 17 residues. The CDR3 DNA follows: TGTGCCAGTAGCCCGGGACAGGGAAGCCGCCCTTCCTATGGCTACACCTTC. Its protein is CASSPGQGSRPSYGYTF.

In regard to this clone: This specimen includes other DNA sequences encoding the same CDR3. As DNA, the CDR3 is TGTGCCAGCAGTTTAGACAGCAATCAGCCCCAGCATTTT. This translates into CASSLDSNQPQHF. This chain connects TRBV12-3 or TRBV12-4 to TRBJ1-5; D gene uncertain. This CDR3 has 13 residues. Trimming took off 1 base at V and 1 base at J, with 2 bases between the two ends.

This clone has just one count. J is TRBJ1-3 and V is TRBV18; perhaps TRBD1 as D (6 bases). The ends were cut back, 3 bases at V and 0 bases at J, with 15 bases in the middle. The CDR3 spans 17 residues. Germline loops: CDR1 KGHSH, CDR2 LQKENI. CDR3 sequence (DNA): TGTGCCAGCTCACCGTCCGCAGGGGCAAGCTCTGGAAACACCATATATTTT. It translates to CASSPSAGASSGNTIYF.

The V and J genes are TRBV7-9 and TRBJ1-1; 8 bases map to TRBD1. CDR3 length equals 15 residues. V trimming: 4 bases; J trimming: 3 bases; junction bases outside the gene matches: 7. Germline loops: CDR1 SEHNR, CDR2 FQNEAQ (reference sequence). In nucleotides, the CDR3 is TGTGCCAGCAGCTCCGCAGGGGGCAGGGACACTGAAGCTTTCTTT. Protein sequence: CASSSAGGRDTEAFF.